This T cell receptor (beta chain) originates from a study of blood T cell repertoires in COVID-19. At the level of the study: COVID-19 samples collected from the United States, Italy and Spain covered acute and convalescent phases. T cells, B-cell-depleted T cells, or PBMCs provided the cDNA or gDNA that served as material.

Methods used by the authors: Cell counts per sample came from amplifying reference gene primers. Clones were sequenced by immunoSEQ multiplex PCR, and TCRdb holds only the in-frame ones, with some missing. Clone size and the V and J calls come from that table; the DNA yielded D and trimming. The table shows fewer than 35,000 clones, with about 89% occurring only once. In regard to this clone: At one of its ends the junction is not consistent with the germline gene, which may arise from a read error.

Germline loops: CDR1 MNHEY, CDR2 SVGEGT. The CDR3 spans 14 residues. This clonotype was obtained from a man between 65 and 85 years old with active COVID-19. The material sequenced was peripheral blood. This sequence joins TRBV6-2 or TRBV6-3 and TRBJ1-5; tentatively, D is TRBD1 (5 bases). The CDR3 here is CASSYSDTYQLQHF. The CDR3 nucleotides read TGTGCCAGCAGTTACTCGGACACGTATCAGCTCCAGCATTTT.